What follows are 3 T cell receptor beta chains derived from one specimen sequenced in a study of prognosis after radiotherapy for stage I lung cancer. Two-round multiplex PCR, the amplification method, yielded TCR beta CDR3 from genomic DNA. Individual primers that were specific to each TRBV and TRBJ gene served in first-round PCR. Each CDR3 protein is one row after TCRdb ran MiXCR on the multiplex PCR reads. The sample lists about 16,000 distinct CDR3 sequences, less than 55% seen once, with about 43% in the top ten. The source was PBMCs, collected before or after stereotactic body radiation therapy (not recorded which). These receptors all come from a donor at least 50 years old with non-small cell lung cancer.

By proportion, this clonotype is medium-sized. The chain couples TRBV28 to TRBJ2-3; the D is unclear. The CDR3 is made up of 13 amino acids. V gave up 6 bases and J gave up 3 bases, with 10 bases separating them. CDR1 is MDHEN and CDR2 is SYDVKM in the germline V gene. The DNA of the CDR3 is TGTGCCAGCAGCCCCGTGGGGACAGATACGCAGTATTTT. This sequence encodes CASSPVGTDTQYF.

Details on this clonotype: An end of the junction differs from the germline gene, which may be a read error. The V and J genes are TRBV2 and TRBJ2-5; 9 nucleotides match TRBD2. The germline CDR1 and CDR2 sequences are SNHLY and FYNNEI. The CDR3 has 17 amino acids. The CDR3 DNA sequence: TGTGCCAGCGGGGGCCCAGTAGCGGGAGTGAAGGGAGAGACTCAGTACTTC. Encoded protein: CASGGPVAGVKGETQYF. Full variable domain (missing parts from reference TRBV2 and TRBJ2-5): EPEVTQTPSHQVTQMGQEVILRCVPISNHLYFYWYRQILGQKVEFLVSFYNNEISEKSEIFDDQFSVERPDGSNFTLKIRSTKLEDSAMYFCASGGPVAGVKGETQYFGPGTRLLVL.

The chain carries TRBV28 and TRBJ2-3; 8 bases match TRBD2. V shed 6 bases, J shed 2 bases, and the junction held 7 bases outside the gene matches. CDR1 is MDHEN, CDR2 SYDVKM, per germline. The CDR3 consists of 15 residues. The CDR3 sequence is CASSSALAATDTQYF. CDR3 DNA: TGTGCCAGCAGCTCTGCACTAGCGGCCACAGATACGCAGTATTTT.